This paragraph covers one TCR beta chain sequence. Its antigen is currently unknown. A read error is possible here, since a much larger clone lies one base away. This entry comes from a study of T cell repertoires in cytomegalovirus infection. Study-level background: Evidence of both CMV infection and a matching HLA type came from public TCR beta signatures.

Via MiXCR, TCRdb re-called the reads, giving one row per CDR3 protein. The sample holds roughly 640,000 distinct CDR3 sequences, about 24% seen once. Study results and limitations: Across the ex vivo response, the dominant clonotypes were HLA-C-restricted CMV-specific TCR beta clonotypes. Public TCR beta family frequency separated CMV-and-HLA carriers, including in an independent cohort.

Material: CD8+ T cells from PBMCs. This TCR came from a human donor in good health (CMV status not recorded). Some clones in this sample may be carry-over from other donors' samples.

CDR3 DNA sequence: TGTGCCAGCAGTTCTGTTGACACCATCTCTGGGGCCAACGTCCTGACTTTC. Translated: CASSSVDTISGANVLTF. V gene TRBV6-2 or TRBV6-3 combines with J gene TRBJ2-6; no firm D call. The CDR3 is 17 amino acids. CDR1 is MNHEY and CDR2 is SVGEGT in the germline V gene. Trimming removed 4 bases at V and 0 bases at J, with 13 bases between.